A single sample gave rise to the 17 T cell receptor beta chains below, sequenced in a study of blood T cell repertoires in COVID-19. Clones were sequenced by immunoSEQ multiplex PCR, and TCRdb holds only the in-frame ones, with some missing. The sample has approximately 160,000 clones, approximately 86% seen once; the top ten hold roughly 1.3%. Sequences were obtained from peripheral blood. The receptors were sampled from a man in his sixties who had recovered from COVID-19.

The rearrangement uses TRBV28 and TRBJ2-2; TRBD1 might be the D (5 bases). CDR1 and CDR2 (germline): MDHEN, SYDVKM. Deletions cut 1 base from V and 4 bases from J, with 10 bases between. The CDR3 has 15 amino acids. CDR3 residues: CASSLYQGFTGELFF. The CDR3 DNA sequence: TGTGCCAGCAGTTTATATCAGGGTTTCACCGGGGAGCTGTTTTTT.

The chain couples TRBV19 to TRBJ2-3, with 8 bases aligning to TRBD1. The CDR3 is 14 residues long. CDR1 is LNHDA, CDR2 SQIVND, per germline (reference sequence). The trim removed 5 bases at V and 6 bases at J, leaving 7 bases unmatched. CDR3 region: CASSLGQGWDTQYF. Here the CDR3 DNA reads TGTGCCAGTAGTCTAGGACAGGGTTGGGATACGCAGTATTTT.

The chain recombines TRBV18 with TRBJ2-7, with D possibly being TRBD1 (6 bases). Trimming took off 2 bases at V and 0 bases at J, with 17 bases between the two ends. The germline V gene encodes CDR1 KGHSH and CDR2 LQKENI. This CDR3 has 17 residues. This CDR3 is CASSPSMVGQISYEQYF. In nucleotides, the CDR3 is TGTGCCAGCTCACCAAGTATGGTCGGACAGATCTCCTACGAGCAGTACTTC.

The chain uses TRBV29-1 and TRBJ2-7, with D maybe TRBD1 (6 bases). CDR3 length: 14 residues. Germline CDR1 is SQVTM and CDR2 is ANQGSEA. V gave up 1 base and J gave up 1 base, with 11 bases separating them. The CDR3 reads CSVEGRGASYEQYF. Written as DNA, the CDR3 is TGCAGCGTTGAAGGCAGGGGCGCTTCCTACGAGCAGTACTTC.

This chain joins TRBV6-1 and TRBJ2-7, with D possibly TRBD2 on 5 matching bases. Germline V gene data show CDR1 as MNHNS and CDR2 as SASEGT. This CDR3 has 14 residues. The ends were cut back, 3 bases at V and 1 base at J, with 10 bases in the middle. The CDR3 DNA sequence: TGTGCCAGCAGTGAGGGGAGTTTGTCCTACGAGCAGTACTTC. Translated: CASSEGSLSYEQYF.

This CDR3 reads CASRSGGTDTQYF. The CDR3 DNA reads as TGTGCCAGCAGGAGCGGGGGCACAGATACGCAGTATTTT. The V call is TRBV6-4, the J call TRBJ2-3; TRBD2 agrees at 7 bases. CDR1 and CDR2 (germline): MRHNA, SNTAGT. V shed 6 bases and J 1 base; nucleotides not matched to a gene: 1. The CDR3 is 13 amino acids.

The chain uses TRBV29-1 and TRBJ2-5; 7 bases agree with TRBD1. Germline CDR1 reads SQVTM; CDR2 reads ANQGSEA. V lost 4 bases, J lost 5 bases, and 13 bases stayed unmatched. The CDR3 spans 15 residues. DNA for the CDR3: TGCAGCGTTGCGAGTTCTACAGGGGCGGTGGAGACCCAGTACTTC. Translation gives CSVASSTGAVETQYF.

This clone was detected a few times. The rearrangement uses TRBV10-3 and TRBJ2-1; 10 bases agree with TRBD2. This CDR3 is built from 15 residues. Looked up from germline, CDR1 is ENHRY and CDR2 is SYGVKD. The V gene end was trimmed by 4 bases and the J gene end by 7 bases; junction bases not matched to a gene: 7. The DNA for the CDR3 is TGTGCCATCAGTGCCCTAGCGGGGGAAGGGAATGAGCAGTTCTTC. Protein sequence: CAISALAGEGNEQFF.

V gene TRBV7-3 combines with J gene TRBJ2-1, with D possibly matching TRBD1 (6 bases). This CDR3 is 14 amino acids long. V lost 2 bases and J lost 10, with 15 bases in between. Germline lookup yields CDR1 SGHTA and CDR2 FQGTGA. The CDR3 DNA reads as TGTGCCAGCAGCTTATACCGGACAGCGGAGGAGCAGTTCTTC. Translated: CASSLYRTAEEQFF.

A remark on this clone: Other DNA sequences of this sample code for an identical CDR3. The rearrangement links TRBV5-1 to TRBJ1-6, with 10 bases that match TRBD1. Germline V gene lookup returns CDR1 SGHRS and CDR2 YFSETQ. The ends lost 3 bases at V and 7 bases at J; junction bases unmatched: 1. The CDR3 length is 14 residues. CDR3 in amino acids: CASSSDRGNSPLHF. CDR3 DNA sequence: TGCGCCAGCAGCTCGGACAGGGGGAATTCACCCCTCCACTTT.

The V gene is TRBV6-1, the J gene TRBJ1-1; D remains ambiguous. Trimming removed 1 base from V and 3 bases from J, with 6 bases in between. The CDR3 consists of 13 residues. CDR1 and CDR2 (germline): MNHNS, SASEGT. The CDR3 sequence is CASSEVSDTEAFF. In nucleotides, the CDR3 is TGTGCCAGCAGTGAAGTGTCGGACACTGAAGCTTTCTTT.

The V and J genes are TRBV5-1 and TRBJ2-3; 10 positions match TRBD1. The CDR3 length is 19 residues. V trimming: 1 base; J trimming: 4 bases; junction bases outside the gene matches: 15. Germline V gene sequence: CDR1 SGHRS, CDR2 YFSETQ. DNA for the CDR3: TGCGCCAGCAGCTTGCGGGACAGGGGTTTAGTCAGTAGGGCAGATACGCAGTATTTT. It codes for CASSLRDRGLVSRADTQYF.

The chain uses TRBV7-2 and TRBJ2-1, with 12 bases aligning to TRBD2. The CDR3 spans 16 residues. V was pared by 5 bases and J by 7 bases, with 9 bases of the junction left unmatched. CDR1 and CDR2 (germline): SGHTA, FQGNSA. The CDR3 region has the DNA TGTGCCAGCAGCCCGACTAGCGGGGGACCAAGGAATGAGCAGTTCTTC. Translated: CASSPTSGGPRNEQFF.

The V gene is TRBV23-1, the J gene TRBJ1-4; 7 nucleotides line up with TRBD1. TRBV23-1 is identified as an open reading frame with a role that is uncertain. This CDR3 has 15 amino acids. V lost 4 bases and J lost 3; bases outside the gene matches: 5. CDR3 DNA: TGCGCCAGCAGTCGAGGGGGCCAGGCTAATGAAAAACTGTTTTTT. This codes for CASSRGGQANEKLFF.

This chain links TRBV18 with TRBJ2-2; 7 bases are a match to TRBD1. Germline V gives CDR1 KGHSH, CDR2 LQKENI. Unmatched junction bases numbered 9, after V lost 5 bases and J lost 6 bases. The CDR3 has 15 amino acids. CDR3 in amino acids: CASSSDRDRAGELFF. The CDR3 nucleotides read TGTGCCAGCTCATCTGACAGGGACCGCGCCGGGGAGCTGTTTTTT.

J is TRBJ2-3 and V is TRBV7-9; tentative D call: TRBD1 (6 bases). The germline gives CDR1 SEHNR, CDR2 FQNEAQ (reference sequence). The CDR3 has 17 amino acids. The V end lost 3 bases, the J end lost 2 bases, and 18 bases lay between the germline ends. The CDR3 reads CASSFPYGKGHTDTQYF. The CDR3 nucleotides read TGTGCCAGCAGCTTCCCTTATGGGAAGGGACACACAGATACGCAGTATTTT.

Here the CDR3 DNA reads TGTGCCAGCAGCCCCTGGGGGGACTACGAGCAGTACTTC. This encodes CASSPWGDYEQYF. V is TRBV9 and J is TRBJ2-7; the D gene is possibly TRBD2 (6 bases). The ends were cut back, 4 bases at V and 3 bases at J, with 11 bases in the middle. The CDR3 runs 13 residues. Germline V gene lookup returns CDR1 SGDLS and CDR2 YYNGEE.